This T cell receptor beta chain emerged from a study of spatial heterogeneity in lung cancer (dated by TCRdb to between 2019 and 2020). Concerning the study at large: Beta-chain transcripts were consistently detected in greater numbers than alpha-chain transcripts, which likely reflects a higher abundance of beta-chain transcripts. TCR alpha and beta repertoires were quantitatively compared across multiple tumor regions, matched nontumor lung and blood in non-small cell lung cancer. In tumor regions, TCR transcript counts showed a strong correlation with a T cell transcriptional module score derived from matched bulk RNA-seq. The study linked features of the TCR repertoire to counts of nonsynonymous mutations, which were determined by whole-exome sequencing of tumor tissue. At surgery, both alpha and beta chains were TCR-sequenced in roughly 230 tumor regions, about 64 matched nontumor lung samples and some 56 PBMC samples. In the raw uncorrected reads, each unique combination of TCR and UMI appeared more than ten times on average. The paper's findings and limits, for the study overall: The tumor nonsynonymous mutation count correlated with the number of expanded intratumoral alpha and beta TCRs. The count of ubiquitous expanded TCRs correlated with the count of ubiquitous nonsynonymous mutations, and the count of regional expanded TCRs correlated with the count of regional nonsynonymous mutations. Estimated TCR-seq coverage of tumor T cells was only roughly 7.3% for alpha chains and around 14% for beta chains. Additional single-cell paired TCR alpha and beta sequencing was considered necessary to confirm, at a functional level, the hypothesis that regional TCRs recognize regional mutations.

This clonotype was counted many times. Its antigen specificity is not known. The record has no base qualities; no much larger clone is one base away. As an off-target read in a library built for alpha chains, this beta chain has a frequency of little significance. Taken from the germline V gene, the CDR1 and CDR2 loops are MNHEY and SVGEGT. The CDR3 contains 15 residues, cysteine and phenylalanine counted. The entry retains the CDR3 DNA only, 45 bases that are in frame from base 1. Germline trimming: 6 bases from V, 6 bases from J; junction bases outside gene matches: 8. The intended sense of this specimen's time point label: sample taken at primary tumor resection. The donors were some 76 patients from the lung TRACERx cohort who had early-stage, untreated non-small cell lung cancer. Whole RNA extracted from tumor and nontumor lung tissue, or from cryopreserved PBMC samples, was used for TCR sequencing without cell sorting. Patients were selected for TCR sequencing only if sufficient RNA was available from at least two tumor regions. Tumor and adjacent nontumor lung specimens were reviewed by a lung pathologist before selection.

The library was obtained by 5' RACE. Sequenced on a NextSeq 500. To allow correction of PCR and sequencing errors, the TCR library protocol tagged every TCR cDNA molecule with a unique molecular identifier. In the source study's methods: TCR identification, UMI-based error correction and CDR3 extraction were all carried out with Decombinator tools. TCRs above a frequency of 2 per 1,000, corresponding to the top 1% of the tumor frequency distribution, were defined as expanded. Expanded tumor TCRs statistically deemed absent (corrected P<0.05) from at least one tumor region were classed as regional, and all other expanded tumor TCRs were classed as ubiquitous. Rényi diversity was computed with the R vegan package after subsampling each repertoire 100 times to 5,000 TCRs. CDR3 similarity networks were built from amino acid triplet string-kernel similarity, connecting CDR3s with pairwise similarity above 0.82. TCRdb took the public reads, trimmed them with fastp at Q25, ran MiXCR for clone calling and kept in-frame beta chains. CDR3 protein sequences are deduplicated, and each keeps its most common genes and DNA. The V and J calls were not made by the authors but by TCRdb's processing. The sample table records approximately 8,000 distinct CDR3 sequences; 8.2% of these occur just once. The ten largest clones capture more than 4% of the sample.

This chain joins TRBV6-2 or TRBV6-3 to TRBJ2-1; a stretch of 10 junction bases matches TRBD2. This specimen was lung tumor tissue, taken at surgery. This clonotype was obtained from a male donor with early-stage non-small cell lung cancer. The CDR3 is CASSPGTSVPNEQFF. The DNA sequence is TGTGCCAGCAGCCCCGGGACTAGCGTCCCCAATGAGCAGTTCTTC.